These 18 T cell receptor beta chains were all obtained from the same sample, sequenced in a study of post-analysis software for immune sequencing data (dated by TCRdb to between 2015 and 2016). Broad study findings and their caveats: Roughly 5 TRBV segments, including TRBV5-6, TRBV5-1 and TRBV20-1, were significantly more frequent in patients than controls.

Library preparation used PCR. Sequencer: Illumina HiSeq 2500. To reduce PCR and sequencing biases, unique molecular identifiers were incorporated into the TCR beta cDNA libraries. TCRdb reprocessed the public reads (quality trimming at Q25 with fastp, clone calling with MiXCR) and kept in-frame beta chains. Duplicate CDR3 protein sequences are folded into a single record with the most common DNA and genes. The sample records about 500,000 distinct CDR3 sequences, under 55% of which are singletons. Clones ranked in the top ten supply about 12% of the sample. These receptors lack a known antigen. Sample: blood. Every receptor here comes from a girl under 18 with multiple sclerosis.

This clonotype has a handful of counts. The chain joins TRBV28 to TRBJ1-5; 7 nucleotides line up with TRBD1. The CDR3 has 17 amino acids. Germline assignment: CDR1 MDHEN and CDR2 SYDVKM. Trimming took 6 bases from V and 2 from J; bases not matched to a gene: 13. CDR3 in amino acids: CASSRTGLYRGNQPQHF. In DNA, the CDR3 is TGTGCCAGCAGCCGGACAGGACTTTATAGGGGCAATCAGCCCCAGCATTTT.

V gene TRBV27 combines with J gene TRBJ2-1; 10 bases line up with TRBD2. This CDR3 is built from 17 residues. Germline CDR1 reads MNHEY; CDR2 reads SMNVEV (reference sequence). J lost 4 bases, V lost 0 bases, and 6 bases had no gene match. The CDR3 loop reads CASSLSSSGRPYNEQFF. DNA of the CDR3: TGTGCCAGCAGTTTATCGAGTAGCGGGAGGCCTTACAATGAGCAGTTCTTC.

V and J are TRBV28 and TRBJ1-4; D ambiguous. This CDR3 comprises 17 residues. Trimming cost V 3 bases and J 2 bases, with 16 bases left between them. Per germline, CDR1 MDHEN and CDR2 SYDVKM. The CDR3 reads CASSLYNPSITNEKLFF. CDR3 DNA: TGTGCCAGCAGTTTGTACAACCCTAGTATCACTAATGAAAAACTGTTTTTT.

To note about this clonotype: A much larger clonotype is one base distant, so this may be a read error. The rearrangement links TRBV7-8 to TRBJ2-5; D gene uncertain. The J call may be wrong; the DNA end is better matched by TRBJ2-7. This CDR3 is built from 16 residues. Germline-derived CDR1 and CDR2 are SGHVS and FQNEAQ. The CDR3 DNA reads TGTGCCAGCAGCTTTGTTTCCCGGGCCTCCCATTACGAGCAGTACTTC. This sequence encodes CASSFVSRASHYEQYF.

The chain couples TRBV7-2 to TRBJ1-1; D is possibly TRBD1 (6 bases). Germline CDR1 is SGHTA and CDR2 is FQGNSA. Trimming left V 5 bases short and J 7 bases short, with 14 bases between. The CDR3 spans 13 residues. This CDR3 is CASSLIVTGEAFF. In DNA, the CDR3 is TGTGCCAGCAGCCTAATTGTGACAGGTGAAGCTTTCTTT.

The genes are TRBV5-5 and TRBJ2-7; 7 positions agree with TRBD1. The ends lost 3 bases at V and 2 bases at J; junction bases unmatched: 5. CDR1 is SGHKS and CDR2 is YYEKEE in the germline V gene (reference sequence). The CDR3 covers 14 residues. The CDR3 sequence: CASSWDRPTYEQYF. CDR3 nucleotide sequence: TGTGCCAGCAGCTGGGACAGACCAACCTACGAGCAGTACTTC.

V gene TRBV28 combines with J gene TRBJ2-7; TRBD2 might be the D (5 bases). Trimming stripped 5 bases from V and 4 bases from J, with 21 bases between. Looked up from germline, CDR1 is MDHEN and CDR2 is SYDVKM. This CDR3 comprises 16 residues. CDR3 loop: CASSPLRFRTDYEQYF. The CDR3 bases are TGTGCCAGCAGTCCCTTAAGGTTCAGGACTGATTACGAGCAGTACTTC. Full variable domain (missing parts from reference TRBV28 and TRBJ2-7): DVKVTQSSRYLVKRTGEKVFLECVQDMDHENMFWYRQDPGLGLRLIYFSYDVKMKEKGDIPEGYSVSREKKERFSLILESASTNQTSMYLCASSPLRFRTDYEQYFGPGTRLTVT.

This clonotype was seen many times. The V call is TRBV27, the J call TRBJ2-6; 11 bases line up with TRBD1. The CDR3 loop spans 17 amino acids. CDR1 and CDR2 from the germline V gene are MNHEY and SMNVEV (reference sequence). Trimming removed 3 bases from V and 4 bases from J; junction bases left unmatched: 5. In DNA, the CDR3 is TGTGCCAGCAGTTTTGGACAGGGGGCGCCCGGGGCCAACGTCCTGACTTTC. This gives the protein CASSFGQGAPGANVLTF.

The chain has TRBV29-1 and TRBJ2-5, with 9 bases lining up with TRBD1. From germline, CDR1 is SQVTM and CDR2 ANQGSEA. The V gene end was trimmed by 7 bases and the J gene end by 3 bases; junction bases not matched to a gene: 9. The CDR3 is 14 residues long. CDR3 loop: CSAFGTGREETQYF. In DNA, the CDR3 is TGCAGCGCCTTCGGGACAGGGAGAGAAGAGACCCAGTACTTC. Looking up the rest from reference TRBV29-1 and TRBJ2-5 gives the full variable domain: SAVISQKPSRDICQRGTSLTIQCQVDSQVTMMFWYRQQPGQSLTLIATANQGSEATYESGFVIDKFPISRPNLTFSTLTVSNMSPEDSSIYLCSAFGTGREETQYFGPGTRLLVL.

This chain joins TRBV29-1 and TRBJ1-1; D might be TRBD1 (5 bases). CDR3 length: 14 amino acids. With 7 bases removed from V and 5 bases from J, the gap between germline ends came to 20 bases. Germline V gene data show CDR1 as SQVTM and CDR2 as ANQGSEA. CDR3 in amino acids: CSAAMGLGETEAFF. In nucleotides, the CDR3 is TGCAGCGCCGCAATGGGTTTAGGGGAAACTGAAGCTTTCTTT.

This clonotype showed up just once. The V and J genes are TRBV15 and TRBJ2-7; 7 bases map to TRBD1. TRBJ2-5 explains the end of the DNA better; the J call may be wrong. The CDR3 extends over 15 amino acids. The germline CDR1 and CDR2 sequences are LNHNV and YYDKDF (reference sequence). CDR3 coding DNA: TGTGCCACCAGCAGAGAGGACAGGATGCGGGAGACCCAGTACTTC. It is translated as CATSREDRMRETQYF.

This clonotype showed up just a few times. J is TRBJ2-7 and V is TRBV5-1; maybe TRBD1 (6 bases). The CDR3 totals 15 residues. Germline loops: CDR1 SGHRS, CDR2 YFSETQ. The V and J ends lost 6 bases and 6 bases respectively, with 22 bases between them. The CDR3 coding sequence is TGCGCCAGCAACCCCGGACAGTACCCCTCGGTCGAGCAGTACTTC. As protein: CASNPGQYPSVEQYF.

This clonotype was detected only a few times. The chain carries TRBV27 and TRBJ2-1, with D unclear. This CDR3 has 12 residues. Germline values: CDR1 MNHEY, CDR2 SMNVEV (reference sequence). V was trimmed by 3 bases and J by 9 bases, leaving 9 bases between them. The CDR3 DNA follows: TGTGCCAGCAGTTTGCAGTCCGGTGAGCAGTTCTTC. The encoded protein is CASSLQSGEQFF.

This clonotype came up a few times. This chain uses TRBV7-9 with TRBJ2-7, with unresolved D. Germline V CDR1 and CDR2: SEHNR, FQNEAQ (reference sequence). The V gene lost 1 base and the J gene lost 6 bases, with 4 bases spanning the gap. The CDR3 totals 11 residues. This chain's CDR3 is CASSLGPEQYF. In nucleotides, the CDR3 is TGTGCCAGCAGCTTAGGGCCCGAGCAGTACTTC.

The CDR3 here is CASSFGQGLGEAFF. The DNA of the CDR3 is TGTGCCAGCAGTTTTGGGCAGGGATTGGGTGAAGCTTTCTTT. This chain uses TRBV28 with TRBJ1-1; the D gene is possibly TRBD1 (5 bases). Germline CDR1 is MDHEN and CDR2 is SYDVKM. V was shortened by 3 bases and J by 7 bases, with 15 bases between the two germline ends. CDR3 length: 14 amino acids. Complete variable domain (other parts from reference TRBV28 and TRBJ1-1): DVKVTQSSRYLVKRTGEKVFLECVQDMDHENMFWYRQDPGLGLRLIYFSYDVKMKEKGDIPEGYSVSREKKERFSLILESASTNQTSMYLCASSFGQGLGEAFFGQGTRLTVV.

This clonotype was detected once. The chain employs TRBV30 and TRBJ1-2, with D unresolved. The germline gives CDR1 GTSNPN, CDR2 SVGIG (reference sequence). The ends were cut back, 0 bases at V and 8 bases at J, with 19 bases in the middle. The CDR3 has 15 amino acids. The DNA of the CDR3 is TGTGCCTGGAGTGTACAAGCAACGGATACCGGGGGCTACACCTTC. Its translation is CAWSVQATDTGGYTF.

In this sample, this clonotype turned up a few times. The chain joins TRBV20-1 to TRBJ2-1; no clear D gene. CDR1 and CDR2 from the germline V gene are DFQATT and SNEGSKA (reference sequence). Trimming left V 0 bases short and J 8 bases short, with 17 bases between. This CDR3 is 15 amino acids long. The DNA of the CDR3 is TGCAGTGCTAGAGATCTGAGAGGACGTAGCCATGAGCAGTTCTTC. It encodes CSARDLRGRSHEQFF.

The chain uses TRBV7-9 and TRBJ2-3, with 9 nucleotides matching TRBD1. The V segment lost 8 bases and the J segment 4 bases; nucleotides outside the gene matches: 10. The CDR3 runs 15 residues. Per germline, CDR1 SEHNR and CDR2 FQNEAQ (reference sequence). CDR3 amino acids: CASPHPGQGSDTQYF. The CDR3 DNA follows: TGTGCCAGCCCACACCCGGGACAGGGATCAGATACGCAGTATTTT.